The 7 T cell receptor beta chains presented below share a single source sample, sequenced in a study of preoperative IRX-2 immunotherapy in early breast cancer. Assay used: immunoSEQ multiplex PCR; TCRdb lists only in-frame clones, some missing. The data contain over 20,000 clones, approximately 80% of them singletons. The treatment here: preoperative locoregional IRX-2 cytokine immunotherapy. Sequences were derived from lymph node tissue, sampled after IRX-2 immunotherapy. The receptor source for this set is a human donor with breast cancer.

The chain links TRBV12-5 to TRBJ1-1, with D tentatively TRBD1 (6 bases). CDR1 LGHNT and CDR2 FRNRAP come from the germline V gene. The V and J ends lost 4 bases and 5 bases respectively, with 17 bases between them. This CDR3 is built from 15 residues. CDR3 nucleotides: TGTGCTAGTGGTTCCGCCACAGGGTTAAGAACTGAAGCTTTCTTT. Protein: CASGSATGLRTEAFF.

The chain couples TRBV19 to TRBJ1-1; 9 bases align to TRBD1. The length of the CDR3 is 15 residues. Germline V gene data show CDR1 as LNHDA and CDR2 as SQIVND (reference sequence). Trimming at V came to 6 bases and at J to 4 bases, leaving 9 bases not matched to a gene. The CDR3 sequence: CASRLEGQGSTEAFF. The CDR3 DNA follows: TGTGCCAGTAGACTCGAGGGACAGGGTAGCACTGAAGCTTTCTTT.

This chain uses TRBV12-5 with TRBJ2-3; TRBD1 agrees at 11 bases. Trimming removed 6 bases from V and 1 base from J; junction bases left unmatched: 0. Germline loops: CDR1 LGHNT, CDR2 FRNRAP. The CDR3 runs 14 residues. CDR3 residues: CASGGQGGTDTQYF. CDR3 DNA: TGTGCTAGTGGGGGACAGGGGGGCACAGATACGCAGTATTTT.

J is TRBJ1-2 and V is TRBV1; the table's D call, TRBD1, has no DNA check behind it. TRBV1 is marked as a pseudogene. This CDR3 has 14 amino acids. The CDR3 DNA is TGCGCCAGCAGCCAGTTGGGACAGAACTATGGCTACACCTTC. Amino acid sequence: CASSQLGQNYGYTF.

The J gene is TRBJ1-4, the V gene TRBV19, with D tentatively TRBD1 (5 bases). The CDR3 sequence is 15 residues long. V was pared by 5 bases and J by 8 bases, with 18 bases between. Germline V gene lookup returns CDR1 LNHDA and CDR2 SQIVND (reference sequence). This CDR3 reads CASSFTPDIGEKLFF. In DNA form, the CDR3 reads TGTGCCAGTAGTTTTACCCCGGACATTGGCGAAAAACTGTTTTTT.

The V and J genes are TRBV6-8 and TRBJ1-3, with a tentative D call TRBD1 (5 bases). Germline V CDR1 and CDR2: MNHGY, SAAAGT. The CDR3 is made up of 15 amino acids. V was pared by 5 bases and J by 3 bases, with 14 bases between. The DNA for the CDR3 is TGTGCCAGCAGTCCACAGGAGTTAGGTGGAAACACCATATATTTT. The encoded protein is CASSPQELGGNTIYF.

CDR3 residues: CASSPGPPGTGYYGYTF. The CDR3 DNA sequence: TGTGCCAGCTCACCAGGCCCACCTGGGACAGGCTACTATGGCTACACCTTC. V gene TRBV18 combines with J gene TRBJ1-2; TRBD1 agrees at 8 bases. V was clipped by 2 bases and J by 3 bases; unmatched bases: 11. This CDR3 is built from 17 residues. The V gene's germline CDR1 is KGHSH and CDR2 LQKENI.